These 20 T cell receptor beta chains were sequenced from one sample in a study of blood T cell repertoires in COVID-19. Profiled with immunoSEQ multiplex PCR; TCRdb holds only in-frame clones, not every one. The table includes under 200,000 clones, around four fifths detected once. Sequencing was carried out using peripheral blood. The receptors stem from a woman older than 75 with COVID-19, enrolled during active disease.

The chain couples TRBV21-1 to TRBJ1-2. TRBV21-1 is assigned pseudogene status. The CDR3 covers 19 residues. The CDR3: CASSKAQGGPREANYGYTF. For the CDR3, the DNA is TGTGCCAGCAGCAAAGCCCAGGGTGGGCCCAGGGAGGCTAACTATGGCTACACCTTC.

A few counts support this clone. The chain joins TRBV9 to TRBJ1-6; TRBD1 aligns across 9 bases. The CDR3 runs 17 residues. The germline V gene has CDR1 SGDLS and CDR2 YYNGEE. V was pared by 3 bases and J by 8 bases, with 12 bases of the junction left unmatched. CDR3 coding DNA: TGTGCCAGCAGCGCTGGAGAGGGGACAGGGTATGATTCACCCCTCCACTTT. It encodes CASSAGEGTGYDSPLHF. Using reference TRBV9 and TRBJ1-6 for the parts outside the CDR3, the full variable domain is DSGVTQTPKHLITATGQRVTLRCSPRSGDLSVYWYQQSLDQGLQFLIQYYNGEERAKGNILERFSAQQFPDLHSELNLSSLELGDSALYFCASSAGEGTGYDSPLHFGNGTRLTVT.

The CDR3 nucleotides read TGTGCCAGCAGTGAATATGGAGGAAAACTGTTTTTT. Amino acids: CASSEYGGKLFF. The genes are TRBV25-1 and TRBJ1-4; D is unclear. V lost 0 bases, J lost 10 bases, and 6 bases lay in between. This CDR3 region has 12 residues. The germline CDR1 and CDR2 sequences are MGHDK and SYGVNS. Supplemented by reference TRBV25-1 and TRBJ1-4, the full variable domain reads EADIYQTPRYLVIGTGKKITLECSQTMGHDKMYWYQQDPGMELHLIHYSYGVNSTEKGDLSSESTVSRIRTEHFPLTLESARPSHTSQYLCASSEYGGKLFFGSGTQLSVL.

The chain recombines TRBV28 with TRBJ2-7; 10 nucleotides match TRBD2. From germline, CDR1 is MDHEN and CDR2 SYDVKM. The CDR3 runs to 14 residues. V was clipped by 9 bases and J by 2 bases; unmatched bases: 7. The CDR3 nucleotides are TGTGCCAGTCAGACTAGCGGGCACGCCTACGAGCAGTACTTC. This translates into CASQTSGHAYEQYF.

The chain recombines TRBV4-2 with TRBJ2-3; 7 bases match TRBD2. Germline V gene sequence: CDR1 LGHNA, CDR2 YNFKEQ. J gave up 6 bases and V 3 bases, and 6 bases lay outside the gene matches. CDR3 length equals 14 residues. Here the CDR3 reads CASSQGGGVDTQYF. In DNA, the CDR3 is TGTGCCAGCAGCCAGGGGGGGGGTGTGGATACGCAGTATTTT.

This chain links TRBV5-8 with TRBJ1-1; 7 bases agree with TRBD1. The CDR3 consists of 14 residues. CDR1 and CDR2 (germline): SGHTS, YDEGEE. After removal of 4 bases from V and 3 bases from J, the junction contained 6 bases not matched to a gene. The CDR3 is CASSLDDRDTEAFF. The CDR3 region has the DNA TGTGCCAGCAGCCTAGACGACAGGGACACTGAAGCTTTCTTT.

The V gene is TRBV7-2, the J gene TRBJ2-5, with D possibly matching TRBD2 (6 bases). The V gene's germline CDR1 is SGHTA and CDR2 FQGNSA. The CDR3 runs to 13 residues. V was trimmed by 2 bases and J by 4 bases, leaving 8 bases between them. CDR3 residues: CASSLRRGETQYF. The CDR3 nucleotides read TGTGCCAGCAGCTTACGGCGGGGAGAGACCCAGTACTTC.

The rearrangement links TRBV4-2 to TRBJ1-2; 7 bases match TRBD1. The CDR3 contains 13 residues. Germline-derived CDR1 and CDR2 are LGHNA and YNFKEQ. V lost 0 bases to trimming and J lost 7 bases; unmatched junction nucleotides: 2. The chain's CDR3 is CASSQDEGAGYTF. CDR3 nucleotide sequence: TGTGCCAGCAGCCAAGATGAGGGGGCTGGCTACACCTTC.

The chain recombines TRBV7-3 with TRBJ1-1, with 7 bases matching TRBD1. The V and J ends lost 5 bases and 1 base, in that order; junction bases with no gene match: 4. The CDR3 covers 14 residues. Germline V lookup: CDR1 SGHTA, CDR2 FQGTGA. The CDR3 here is CASSPGTENTEAFF. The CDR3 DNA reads TGTGCCAGCAGCCCCGGGACAGAGAACACTGAAGCTTTCTTT. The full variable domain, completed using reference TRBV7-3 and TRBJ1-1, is GAGVSQTPSNKVTEKGKYVELRCDPISGHTALYWYRQSLGQGPEFLIYFQGTGAADDSGLPNDRFFAVRPEGSVSTLKIQRTERGDSAVYLCASSPGTENTEAFFGQGTRLTVV.

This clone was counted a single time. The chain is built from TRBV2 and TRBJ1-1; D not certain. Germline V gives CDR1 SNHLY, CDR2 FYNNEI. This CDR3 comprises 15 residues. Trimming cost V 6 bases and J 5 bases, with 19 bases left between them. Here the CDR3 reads CASRGSTGVGTEAFF. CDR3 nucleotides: TGTGCCAGCAGGGGGTCCACCGGGGTAGGGACTGAAGCTTTCTTT.

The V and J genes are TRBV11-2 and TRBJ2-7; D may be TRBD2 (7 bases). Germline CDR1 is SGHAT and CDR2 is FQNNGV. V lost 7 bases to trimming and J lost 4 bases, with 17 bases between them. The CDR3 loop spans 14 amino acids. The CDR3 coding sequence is TGTGCCAGCACCCTGGGGGGGCCTTTTTACGAGCAGTACTTC. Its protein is CASTLGGPFYEQYF. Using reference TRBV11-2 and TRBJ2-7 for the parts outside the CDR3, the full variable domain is EAGVAQSPRYKIIEKRQSVAFWCNPISGHATLYWYQQILGQGPKLLIQFQNNGVVDDSQLPKDRFSAERLKGVDSTLKIQPAKLEDSAVYLCASTLGGPFYEQYFGPGTRLTVT.

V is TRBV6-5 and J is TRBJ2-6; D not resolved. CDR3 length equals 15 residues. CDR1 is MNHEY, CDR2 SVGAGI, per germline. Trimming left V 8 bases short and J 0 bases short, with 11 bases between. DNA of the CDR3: TGTGCCAGCCAATTGGGCGTCTCTGGGGCCAACGTCCTGACTTTC. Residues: CASQLGVSGANVLTF.

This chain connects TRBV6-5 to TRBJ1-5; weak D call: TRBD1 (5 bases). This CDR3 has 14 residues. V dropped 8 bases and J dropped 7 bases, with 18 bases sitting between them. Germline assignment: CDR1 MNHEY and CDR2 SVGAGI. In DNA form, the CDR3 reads TGTGCCAGCCGCGCCGGGTATTCAGGGCAGCCCCAGCATTTT. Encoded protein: CASRAGYSGQPQHF.

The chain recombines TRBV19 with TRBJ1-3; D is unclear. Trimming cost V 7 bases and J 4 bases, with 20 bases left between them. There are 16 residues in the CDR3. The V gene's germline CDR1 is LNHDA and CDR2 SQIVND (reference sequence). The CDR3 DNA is TGTGCCAGTACCCCTCGCGGTCTGCCGGAAGGAAACACCATATATTTT. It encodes CASTPRGLPEGNTIYF.

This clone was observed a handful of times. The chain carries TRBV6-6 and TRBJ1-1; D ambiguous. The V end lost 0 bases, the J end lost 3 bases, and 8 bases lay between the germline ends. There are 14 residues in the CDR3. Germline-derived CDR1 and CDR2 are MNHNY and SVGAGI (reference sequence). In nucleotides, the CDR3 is TGTGCCAGCAGTTACTCGATCCGAGACACTGAAGCTTTCTTT. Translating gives CASSYSIRDTEAFF.

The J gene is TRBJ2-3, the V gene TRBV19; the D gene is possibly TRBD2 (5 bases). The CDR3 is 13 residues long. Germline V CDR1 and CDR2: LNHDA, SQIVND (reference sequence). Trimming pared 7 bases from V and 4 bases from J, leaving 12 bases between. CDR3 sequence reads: CASTPRGADTQYF. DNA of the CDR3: TGTGCCAGTACCCCCCGGGGTGCAGATACGCAGTATTTT.

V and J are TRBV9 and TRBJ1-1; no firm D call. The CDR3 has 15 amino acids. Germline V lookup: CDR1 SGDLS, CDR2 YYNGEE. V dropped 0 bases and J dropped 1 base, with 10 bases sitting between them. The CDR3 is CASSVEMGRNTEAFF. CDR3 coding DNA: TGTGCCAGCAGCGTAGAAATGGGGAGGAACACTGAAGCTTTCTTT.

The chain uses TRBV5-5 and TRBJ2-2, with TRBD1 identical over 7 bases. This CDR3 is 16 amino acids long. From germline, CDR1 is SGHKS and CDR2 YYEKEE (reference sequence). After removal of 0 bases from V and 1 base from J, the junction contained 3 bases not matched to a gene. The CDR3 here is CASSLEAGGNTGELFF. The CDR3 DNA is TGTGCCAGCAGCTTGGAGGCAGGGGGGAACACCGGGGAGCTGTTTTTT. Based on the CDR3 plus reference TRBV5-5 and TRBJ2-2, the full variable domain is DAGVTQSPTHLIKTRGQQVTLRCSPISGHKSVSWYQQVLGQGPQFIFQYYEKEERGRGNFPDRFSARQFPNYSSELNVNALLLGDSALYLCASSLEAGGNTGELFFGEGSRLTVL.

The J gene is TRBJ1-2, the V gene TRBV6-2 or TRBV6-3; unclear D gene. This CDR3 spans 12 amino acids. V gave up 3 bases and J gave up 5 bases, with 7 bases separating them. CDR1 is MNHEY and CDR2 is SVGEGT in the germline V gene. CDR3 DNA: TGTGCCAGCAGTTATTCCCATTATGGCTACACCTTC. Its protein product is CASSYSHYGYTF.

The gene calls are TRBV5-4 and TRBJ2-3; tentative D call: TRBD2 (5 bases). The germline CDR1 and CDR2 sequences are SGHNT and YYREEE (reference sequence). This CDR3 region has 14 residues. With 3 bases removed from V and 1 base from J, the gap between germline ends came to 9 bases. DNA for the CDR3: TGTGCCAGCAGCTCGATCGGGGGCACAGATACGCAGTATTTT. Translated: CASSSIGGTDTQYF.